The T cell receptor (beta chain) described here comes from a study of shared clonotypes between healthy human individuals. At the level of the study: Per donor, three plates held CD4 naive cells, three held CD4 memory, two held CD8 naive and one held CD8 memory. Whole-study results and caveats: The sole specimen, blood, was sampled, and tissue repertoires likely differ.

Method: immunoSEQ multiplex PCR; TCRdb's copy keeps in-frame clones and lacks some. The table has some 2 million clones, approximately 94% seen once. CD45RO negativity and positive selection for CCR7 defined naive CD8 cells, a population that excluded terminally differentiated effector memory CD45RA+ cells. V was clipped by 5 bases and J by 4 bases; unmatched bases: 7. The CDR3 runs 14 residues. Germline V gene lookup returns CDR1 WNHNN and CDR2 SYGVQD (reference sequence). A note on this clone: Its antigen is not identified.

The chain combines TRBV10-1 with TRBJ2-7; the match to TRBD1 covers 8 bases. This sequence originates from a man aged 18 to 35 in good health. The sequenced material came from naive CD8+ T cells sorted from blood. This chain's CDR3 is CASSQTGGPYEQYF. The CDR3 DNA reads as TGCGCCAGCAGTCAAACAGGGGGACCTTACGAGCAGTACTTC.